This T cell receptor (beta chain) appears in the sequencing data of a study of T cell responses to AZD1222 COVID-19 vaccine. The assay was immunoSEQ multiplex PCR, and TCRdb's table has in-frame clones only and misses some. In the table there are approximately 130,000 clones, approximately 86% of which are singletons. Germline V gene sequence: CDR1 WNHNN, CDR2 SYGVQD (reference sequence). Deletions cut 6 bases from V and 2 bases from J, with 8 bases between. CDR3 length: 13 residues. This sequence was found in an adult who received the AZD1222 COVID-19 vaccine. The chain is built from TRBV10-1 and TRBJ1-5; D might be TRBD1 (5 bases). Here the sequenced sample was peripheral blood, taken 28 days after the second AZD1222 dose. The CDR3 coding sequence is TGCGCCAGCAGCGCGGGGGGCAATCAGCCCCAGCATTTT. Protein sequence: CASSAGGNQPQHF.